These 20 T cell receptor beta chains originate from one sample sequenced in a study of blood T cells in healthy people across ages. Sample-barcoded 5' priming and a J-beta primer mix drove a second PCR of about 6 to 12 cycles. TCRdb called the 5' RACE reads again in MiXCR, with one record for every CDR3 protein. The repertoire includes 710,000 or so distinct CDR3 sequences, 22% of them detected once, and approximately 20% sits in the top ten. The sample was blood. The receptor set was obtained from a man between 65 and 85 years old in good health.

The sample holds a few counts of this clonotype. The rearrangement joins TRBV9 to TRBJ2-2; the D gene is possibly TRBD2 (6 bases). The CDR3 spans 15 residues. Trimming left V 0 bases short and J 1 base short, with 7 bases between. In germline, CDR1 is SGDLS, CDR2 YYNGEE. CDR3: CASSVASVNTGELFF. For the CDR3, the DNA is TGTGCCAGCAGCGTAGCTAGCGTGAACACCGGGGAGCTGTTTTTT.

This chain links TRBV5-1 with TRBJ2-3; perhaps TRBD1 as D (5 bases). Germline CDR1 SGHRS, CDR2 YFSETQ. The CDR3 is 14 residues long. Trimming shortened V by 0 bases and J by 6 bases, and 11 bases separated the two germline ends. Here the CDR3 reads CASSLAGIRDTQYF. CDR3 nucleotide sequence: TGCGCCAGCAGCTTGGCAGGGATCAGGGATACGCAGTATTTT.

This clonotype has a count of ten or more. This chain joins TRBV6-5 and TRBJ2-4; 8 nucleotides align to TRBD1. The CDR3 consists of 13 residues. Trimming took 8 bases from V and 8 from J; bases not matched to a gene: 8. Per germline, CDR1 MNHEY and CDR2 SVGAGI. The CDR3 here is CASGQGSAHIQYF. CDR3 coding DNA: TGTGCCAGCGGACAGGGTTCGGCTCACATTCAGTACTTC.

This clonotype was seen a few times. The chain has TRBV11-2 and TRBJ2-2, with a possible D match to TRBD2 (5 bases). The CDR3 contains 16 residues. V shed 1 base and J shed 5 bases, with 14 bases lying between them. CDR1 and CDR2 from the germline V gene are SGHAT and FQNNGV. The CDR3 sequence: CASSLGVPRGTGELFF. CDR3 DNA sequence: TGTGCCAGCAGCTTAGGGGTTCCCCGGGGTACCGGGGAGCTGTTTTTT.

The rearrangement uses TRBV20-1 and TRBJ2-1, with D unresolved. V shed 5 bases and J shed 7 bases, with 18 bases lying between them. This CDR3 spans 14 amino acids. Germline CDR1 and CDR2: DFQATT and SNEGSKA (reference sequence). CDR3 in DNA: TGCAGTGCTGAAGACTCTCCCATGGGTAATGAGCAGTTCTTC. Protein: CSAEDSPMGNEQFF.

This clonotype was seen more than once but under ten times. V gene TRBV15 combines with J gene TRBJ2-5, with 7 nucleotides matching TRBD1. CDR3 length: 16 amino acids. The J segment lost 0 bases and the V segment lost 3 bases, leaving 7 bases of the junction unmatched. Looked up from germline, CDR1 is LNHNV and CDR2 is YYDKDF (reference sequence). The CDR3 DNA reads TGTGCCACCAGCAGGAGACAGGGAATTTACCAAGAGACCCAGTACTTC. It encodes CATSRRQGIYQETQYF.

The rearrangement uses TRBV10-2 and TRBJ2-3; D is possibly TRBD2 (5 bases). Trimming took off 2 bases at V and 5 bases at J, with 17 bases between the two ends. The CDR3 has 16 residues. Germline assignment: CDR1 WSHSY and CDR2 SAAADI. CDR3 DNA: TGCGCCAGCAGTGAGCCCCCCTCGGCTGGAGGAGATACGCAGTATTTT. Amino acids: CASSEPPSAGGDTQYF.

This clonotype showed up just once. J is TRBJ2-5 and V is TRBV20-1, with D unresolved. This CDR3 is 14 amino acids long. V lost 6 bases to trimming and J lost 5 bases, with 19 bases between them. Per the germline V gene, CDR1 is DFQATT and CDR2 is SNEGSKA (reference sequence). Written as DNA, the CDR3 is TGCAGTGCCCCAGCTCCCGAAGGACGGGAGACCCAGTACTTC. Protein: CSAPAPEGRETQYF.

This clonotype has just a few counts. The chain has TRBV20-1 and TRBJ2-1; D possibly corresponds to TRBD1 (5 bases). Deletions cut 1 base from V and 0 bases from J, with 13 bases between. The CDR3 has 16 residues. The germline CDR1 and CDR2 sequences are DFQATT and SNEGSKA (reference sequence). CDR3 region: CSARGSGQGSYNEQFF. CDR3 in DNA: TGCAGTGCTAGAGGTAGTGGCCAGGGCTCCTACAATGAGCAGTTCTTC.

This clonotype has a handful of counts. The V gene is TRBV6-6, the J gene TRBJ2-2; 8 nucleotides align to TRBD2. CDR1 MNHNY and CDR2 SVGAGI come from the germline V gene (reference sequence). V lost 8 bases to trimming and J lost 2 bases; unmatched junction nucleotides: 7. This CDR3 region has 15 residues. CDR3 bases: TGTGCCAGCCGTGTTAGCGGGGTTAACACCGGGGAGCTGTTTTTT. Translated: CASRVSGVNTGELFF.

The chain links TRBV10-3 to TRBJ2-5; D not certain. The V end lost 4 bases, the J end lost 4 bases, and 7 bases lay between the germline ends. The CDR3 is 12 amino acids. The V gene's germline CDR1 is ENHRY and CDR2 SYGVKD. Here the CDR3 reads CAISASPETQYF. The CDR3 nucleotides read TGTGCCATCAGTGCCTCCCCAGAGACCCAGTACTTC.

This clonotype was counted only a few times. Here the CDR3 DNA reads TGTGCCAGCAGTTACACACAGGGTAACGAGCAGTACGTC. Amino acid sequence: CASSYTQGNEQYV. V usage is TRBV6-2 or TRBV6-3 and J usage is TRBJ2-7, with D perhaps TRBD1 (6 bases). The CDR3 runs to 13 residues. Germline values: CDR1 MNHEY, CDR2 SVGEGT. Trimming took 2 bases from V and 5 from J, leaving 10 bases between them.

This clonotype turned up a few times. The gene calls are TRBV7-6 and TRBJ1-1; D not certain. From germline, CDR1 is SGHVS and CDR2 FNYEAQ. The CDR3 sequence is 14 residues long. V was pared by 2 bases and J by 5 bases, with 12 bases between. Here the CDR3 reads CASSLSTGGTEAFF. The CDR3 DNA is TGTGCCAGCAGCTTATCTACGGGCGGAACTGAAGCTTTCTTT.

This clonotype appeared a few times. The rearrangement links TRBV21-1 to TRBJ2-7. TRBV21-1 is listed as a pseudogene. CDR3 length equals 14 residues. The chain's CDR3 is CASSNNREPYEQYV. CDR3 coding DNA: TGTGCCAGCAGCAATAATAGAGAACCCTACGAGCAGTACGTC.

The chain employs TRBV29-1 and TRBJ1-6; a possible D gene is TRBD1 (6 bases). This CDR3 comprises 13 residues. Trimming left V 6 bases short and J 6 bases short, with 12 bases between. Germline CDR1 SQVTM, CDR2 ANQGSEA. The chain's CDR3 is CSVSRGFNSPLHF. The CDR3 nucleotides are TGCAGCGTCTCCAGGGGATTTAATTCACCCCTCCACTTT.

This clonotype has more than one count but fewer than ten. This chain uses TRBV29-1 with TRBJ2-5; 9 bases are shared with TRBD2. Per the germline V gene, CDR1 is SQVTM and CDR2 is ANQGSEA. The J segment lost 5 bases and the V segment lost 7 bases, leaving 20 bases of the junction unmatched. CDR3 size: 17 residues. The CDR3: CSALALTSGERQETQYF. As DNA, the CDR3 is TGCAGCGCCCTGGCATTGACTAGCGGTGAACGACAGGAGACCCAGTACTTC.

This clonotype was detected a few times. The V and J genes are TRBV14 and TRBJ2-1; 8 positions match TRBD1. This CDR3 comprises 16 residues. Trimming at V came to 3 bases and at J to 0 bases, leaving 4 bases not matched to a gene. Germline CDR1 reads SGHDN; CDR2 reads FVKESK. The CDR3 loop is CASSHQDRVSYNEQFF. The CDR3 coding sequence is TGTGCCAGCAGCCACCAGGACAGGGTCTCCTACAATGAGCAGTTCTTC.

The chain couples TRBV3-1 to TRBJ2-5; a possible D gene is TRBD2 (6 bases). This CDR3 has 14 residues. V was clipped by 6 bases and J by 0 bases, with 11 bases between them. Germline loops: CDR1 LGHDT, CDR2 YNNKEL (reference sequence). CDR3 bases: TGTGCCAGCAGTGAGTGGGGGGACCAAGAGACCCAGTACTTC. It yields the protein CASSEWGDQETQYF.

The chain carries TRBV5-8 and TRBJ2-3, with D perhaps TRBD2 (6 bases). Trimming shortened V by 2 bases and J by 6 bases, and 13 bases separated the two germline ends. CDR3 length equals 14 residues. CDR1 and CDR2 from the germline V gene are SGHTS and YDEGEE. For the CDR3, the DNA is TGTGCCAGCAGCTTAGAAGGAAGCGGGGATACGCAGTATTTT. It encodes CASSLEGSGDTQYF.

Only a few counts were recorded for this clonotype. The rearrangement uses TRBV20-1 and TRBJ1-1; D call uncertain. The V gene lost 6 bases and the J gene lost 5 bases, with 13 bases spanning the gap. The CDR3 length is 12 residues. The germline V gene encodes CDR1 DFQATT and CDR2 SNEGSKA (reference sequence). CDR3 nucleotide sequence: TGCAGTGCCAGGTTATCGGTTACTGAAGCTTTCTTT. Its translation: CSARLSVTEAFF.